This T cell receptor beta chain was found in a study of siplizumab effects on memory and regulatory T cells. General study findings and limits: The average Treg-derived proportion among mappable alloreactive CD4+ clones was 65% to 80% with siplizumab versus about 28% in controls. Proliferating siplizumab-culture Tregs lacked confirmation of suppressive function.

With respect to this clone: Its target is unknown.

Here immunoSEQ multiplex PCR was the method, and the copy in TCRdb shows in-frame clones only, minus some. Of some 100,000 clones listed, roughly 94% are singletons. This CDR3 has 12 residues. Germline CDR1 reads GTSNPN; CDR2 reads SVGIG (reference sequence). V dropped 4 bases and J dropped 7; count of bases not matched to a gene: 6. The rearrangement uses TRBV30 and TRBJ1-2; 7 bases are a match to TRBD1. This clonotype originated in a human donor in good health. The specimen was Tregs sorted from blood. CDR3 region: CAWNRGTRGYTF. In nucleotides, the CDR3 is TGTGCCTGGAACAGGGGAACTCGTGGCTACACCTTC.